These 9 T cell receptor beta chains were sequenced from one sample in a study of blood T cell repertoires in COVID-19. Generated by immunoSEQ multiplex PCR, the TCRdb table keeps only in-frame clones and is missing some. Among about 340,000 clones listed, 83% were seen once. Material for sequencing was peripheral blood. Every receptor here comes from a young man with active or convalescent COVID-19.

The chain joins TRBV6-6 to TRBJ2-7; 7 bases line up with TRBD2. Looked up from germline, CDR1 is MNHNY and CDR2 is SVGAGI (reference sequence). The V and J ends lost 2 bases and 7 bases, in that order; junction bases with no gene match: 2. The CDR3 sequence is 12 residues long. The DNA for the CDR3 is TGTGCCAGCAGTTACATGGGGGGGGAGCAGTACTTC. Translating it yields CASSYMGGEQYF.

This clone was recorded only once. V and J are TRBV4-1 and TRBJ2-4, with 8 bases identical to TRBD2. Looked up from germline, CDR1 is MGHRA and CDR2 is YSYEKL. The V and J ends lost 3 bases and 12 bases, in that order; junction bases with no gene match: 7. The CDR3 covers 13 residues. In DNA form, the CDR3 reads TGCGCCAGCAGCCAGTCGGGGGGGGTTACTCAGTACTTC. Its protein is CASSQSGGVTQYF.

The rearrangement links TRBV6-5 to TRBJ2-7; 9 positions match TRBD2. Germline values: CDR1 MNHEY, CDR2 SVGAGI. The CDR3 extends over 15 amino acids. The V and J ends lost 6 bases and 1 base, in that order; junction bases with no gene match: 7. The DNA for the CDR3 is TGTGCCAGCAGCTGGGAGGCGGGAGGGTCCTACGAGCAGTACTTC. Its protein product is CASSWEAGGSYEQYF.

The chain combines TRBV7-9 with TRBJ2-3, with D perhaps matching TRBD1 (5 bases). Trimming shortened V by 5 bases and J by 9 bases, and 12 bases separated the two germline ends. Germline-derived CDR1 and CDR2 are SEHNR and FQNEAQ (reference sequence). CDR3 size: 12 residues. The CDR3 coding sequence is TGTGCCAGCAGCCCCAATAAGGGGACGCAGTATTTT. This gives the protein CASSPNKGTQYF.

DNA of the CDR3: TGTGCCAGCAGCCGCACGAAGGTCGAGGTTGAAAAACTGTTTTTT. It specifies CASSRTKVEVEKLFF. The genes are TRBV4-2 and TRBJ1-4, with unresolved D. V shed 4 bases and J shed 7 bases, with 16 bases lying between them. The germline V gene encodes CDR1 LGHNA and CDR2 YNFKEQ. The CDR3 covers 15 residues.

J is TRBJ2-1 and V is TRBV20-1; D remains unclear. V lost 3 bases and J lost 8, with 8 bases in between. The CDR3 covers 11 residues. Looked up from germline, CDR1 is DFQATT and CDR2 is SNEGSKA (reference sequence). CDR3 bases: TGCAGTGCTAGGATGACACATGAGCAGTTCTTC. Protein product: CSARMTHEQFF.

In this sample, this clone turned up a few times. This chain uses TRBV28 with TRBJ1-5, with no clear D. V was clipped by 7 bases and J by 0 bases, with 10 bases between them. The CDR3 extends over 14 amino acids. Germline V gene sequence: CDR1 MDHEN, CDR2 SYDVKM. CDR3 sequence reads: CASMTPPSNQPQHF. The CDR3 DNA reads TGTGCCAGCATGACACCCCCTAGCAATCAGCCCCAGCATTTT.

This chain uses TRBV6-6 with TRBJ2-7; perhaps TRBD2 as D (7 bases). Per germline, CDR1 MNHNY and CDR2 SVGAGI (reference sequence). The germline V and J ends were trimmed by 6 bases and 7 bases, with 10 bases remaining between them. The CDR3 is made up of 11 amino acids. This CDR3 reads CASRKGGEQYF. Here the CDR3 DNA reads TGTGCCAGCAGAAAGGGGGGGGAGCAGTACTTC.

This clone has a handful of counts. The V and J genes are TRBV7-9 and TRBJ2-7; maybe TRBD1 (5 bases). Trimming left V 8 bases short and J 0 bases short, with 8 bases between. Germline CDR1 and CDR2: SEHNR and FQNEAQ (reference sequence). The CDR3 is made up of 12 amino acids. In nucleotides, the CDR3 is TGTGCCAGCGGACACCACTCCTACGAGCAGTACTTC. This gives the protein CASGHHSYEQYF.